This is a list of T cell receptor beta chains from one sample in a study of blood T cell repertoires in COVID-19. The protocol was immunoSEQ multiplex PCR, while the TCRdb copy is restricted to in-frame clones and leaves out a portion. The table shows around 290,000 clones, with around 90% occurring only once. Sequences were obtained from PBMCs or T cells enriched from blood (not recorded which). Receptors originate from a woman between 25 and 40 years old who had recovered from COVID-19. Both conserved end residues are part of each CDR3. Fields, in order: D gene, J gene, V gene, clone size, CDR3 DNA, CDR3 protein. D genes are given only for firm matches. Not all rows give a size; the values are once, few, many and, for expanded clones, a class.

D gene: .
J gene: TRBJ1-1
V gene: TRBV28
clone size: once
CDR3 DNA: TGTGCCAGCAGTTTATGGCAGGAGAACACTGAAGCTTTCTTT
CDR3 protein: CASSLWQENTEAFF

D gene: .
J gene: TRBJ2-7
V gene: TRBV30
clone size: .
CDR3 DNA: TGTGCCTGGAGTGTACAACAGGGCGCCGAGCAGTACTTC
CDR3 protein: CAWSVQQGAEQYF

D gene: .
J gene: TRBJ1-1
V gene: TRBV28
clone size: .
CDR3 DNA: TGTGCCAGCAGTTTACTGGTCGCGAGAAACACTGAAGCTTTCTTT
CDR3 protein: CASSLLVARNTEAFF

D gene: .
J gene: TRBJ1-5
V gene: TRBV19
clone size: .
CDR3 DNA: TGTGCCAGTAGGGGTGCACAGGGTAGCAATCAGCCCCAGCATTTT
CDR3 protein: CASRGAQGSNQPQHF

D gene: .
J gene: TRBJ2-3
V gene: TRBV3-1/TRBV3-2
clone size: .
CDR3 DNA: TGTGCCAGCAGCCAAGATCCGGACAGCGAACTAGCGTACGATACGCAGTATTTT
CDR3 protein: CASSQDPDSELAYDTQYF

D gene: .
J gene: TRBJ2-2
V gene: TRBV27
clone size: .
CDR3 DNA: TGTGCCAGCAGTTTATTTCAGACTACCTCGAGGACCGGGGAGCTGTTTTTT
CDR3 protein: CASSLFQTTSRTGELFF

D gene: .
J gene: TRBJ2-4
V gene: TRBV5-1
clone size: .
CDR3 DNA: TGCGCCAGCAGCCTAGGACATTCAGCAGACATTCAGTACTTC
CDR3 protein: CASSLGHSADIQYF

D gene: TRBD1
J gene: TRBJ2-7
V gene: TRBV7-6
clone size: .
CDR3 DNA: TGTGCCAGCAGCTTGGCCCTCCGGGACAGCTACGAGCAGTACTTC
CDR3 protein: CASSLALRDSYEQYF

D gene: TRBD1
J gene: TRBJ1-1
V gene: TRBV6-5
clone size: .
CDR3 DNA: TGTGCCAGCAGCCTAAGACCGGGACAGGGGACTGAAGCTTTCTTT
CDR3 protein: CASSLRPGQGTEAFF

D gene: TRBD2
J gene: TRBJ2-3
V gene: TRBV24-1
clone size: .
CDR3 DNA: TGTGCCACCAGTGATTCCAAGAGACTAGCTAGCACAGATACGCAGTATTTT
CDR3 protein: CATSDSKRLASTDTQYF

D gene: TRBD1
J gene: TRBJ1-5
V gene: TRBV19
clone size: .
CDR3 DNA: TGTGCCAGTAGTACCCCGGGACAGGGTAATCAGCCCCAGCATTTT
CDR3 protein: CASSTPGQGNQPQHF

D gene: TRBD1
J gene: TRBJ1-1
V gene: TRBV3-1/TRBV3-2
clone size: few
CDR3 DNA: TGTGCCAGCAGCCAAGAGGGTTTGCGGGGGACAGGGGGGACTGAAGCTTTCTTT
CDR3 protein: CASSQEGLRGTGGTEAFF

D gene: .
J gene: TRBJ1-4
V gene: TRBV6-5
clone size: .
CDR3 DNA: TGTGCCAGCACCGAGGGCCCTTATAATGAAAAACTGTTTTTT
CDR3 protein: CASTEGPYNEKLFF

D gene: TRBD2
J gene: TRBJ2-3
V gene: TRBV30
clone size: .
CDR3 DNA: TGTGCCTGGAGGGTCGGGAGGGCGAGCACAGATACGCAGTATTTT
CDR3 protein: CAWRVGRASTDTQYF

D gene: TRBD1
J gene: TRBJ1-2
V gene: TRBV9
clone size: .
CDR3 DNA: TGTGCCAGCAGAGATACACTAGGGACAGGGGGGGACTCGGGATATGGCTACACCTTC
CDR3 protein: CASRDTLGTGGDSGYGYTF

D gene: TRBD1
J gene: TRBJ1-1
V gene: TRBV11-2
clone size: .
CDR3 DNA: TGTGCCAGCAGCCCGACAGGGGGCAGGGGGACTGAAGCTTTCTTT
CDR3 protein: CASSPTGGRGTEAFF

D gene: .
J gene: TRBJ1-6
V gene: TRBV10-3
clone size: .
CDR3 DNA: TGTGCCATCAGTGAGTCGACAGCCCGTAATTCACCCCTCCACTTT
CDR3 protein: CAISESTARNSPLHF

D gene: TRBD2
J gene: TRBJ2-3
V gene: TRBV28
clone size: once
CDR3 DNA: TGTGCCAGCAGTTTAGGTAGAGTTTGGACTAGCGGGGGGGATAGCACAGATACGCAGTATTTT
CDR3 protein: CASSLGRVWTSGGDSTDTQYF

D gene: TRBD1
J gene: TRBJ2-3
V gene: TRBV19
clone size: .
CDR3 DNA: TGTGCCAGTAGTTGGGACAGTAGTTATCTTAGCACAGATACGCAGTATTTT
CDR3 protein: CASSWDSSYLSTDTQYF

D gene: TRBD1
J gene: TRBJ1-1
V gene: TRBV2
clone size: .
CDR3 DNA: TGTGCCAGCAGGGGACAGGGTTTCAACACTGAAGCTTTCTTT
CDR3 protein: CASRGQGFNTEAFF

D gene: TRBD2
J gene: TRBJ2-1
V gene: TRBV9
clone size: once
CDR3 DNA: TGTGCCAGCAGCGTAGCCGGCGGGGGGGGAGCCTACAATGAGCAGTTCTTC
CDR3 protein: CASSVAGGGGAYNEQFF

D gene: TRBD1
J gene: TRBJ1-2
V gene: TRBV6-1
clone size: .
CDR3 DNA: TGTGCCAGCAGTGAATCGGCAGGGGGCTACTATGGCTACACCTTC
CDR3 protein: CASSESAGGYYGYTF